What follows are 28 T cell receptor beta chains derived from one specimen sequenced in a study of T cell clonality in common variable immunodeficiency. Findings of the study overall: Fewer deletions and N-nucleotide insertions were reportedly seen in common variable immunodeficiency TCR beta sequences.

Antigen specificity for these receptors is unknown. Measured with immunoSEQ multiplex PCR; TCRdb has only the in-frame clones, and not every one. This sample comprises fewer than 25,000 clones, none seen once only. Sequenced material: peripheral blood mononuclear cells. The receptors were gathered from a human donor with common variable immunodeficiency.

This clone was seen at least ten times. Read coverage stops 3 residues before the CDR3 terminus; the germline J gene supplies the remainder. This chain uses TRBV20-1 with TRBJ2-7, with 10 bases matching TRBD2. The V gene's germline CDR1 is DFQATT and CDR2 SNEGSKA (reference sequence). The CDR3 contains 14 residues. The ends lost 6 bases at V and 5 bases at J; junction bases unmatched: 10. The covered CDR3 bases are TGCAGTGCAAGGAGTACTAGCGGGATAAACGAG. Protein sequence: CSARSTSGINE. The full CDR3 reads CSARSTSGINEQYF.

This clone was found many times. The CDR3 end falls 3 residues outside the read, so it is completed with the germline J gene. Other nucleotide sequences from this sample produce the same CDR3. The V and J genes are TRBV6-1 and TRBJ2-1; 8 bases map to TRBD2. There are 18 residues in the CDR3. Germline loops: CDR1 MNHNS, CDR2 SASEGT. V dropped 1 base and J dropped 4; count of bases not matched to a gene: 12. CDR3 protein: CASSEDSGSSKKYNEQFF. The covered CDR3 bases are TGTGCCAGCAGTGAAGACAGCGGGAGTTCGAAGAAGTACAATGAG.

This clone was counted at least ten times. The CDR3 end is not reached by the read, which stops 3 residues before it; the germline J gene fills it in. The chain employs TRBV5-1 and TRBJ2-6; 10 nucleotides agree with TRBD1. Per germline, CDR1 SGHRS and CDR2 YFSETQ. This CDR3 is built from 18 residues. V shed 0 bases, J shed 1 base, and the junction held 4 bases outside the gene matches. The CDR3 bases that were read are TGCGCCAGCAGCTTGGGGGACAGGGGCCCGTCTGGGGCCAACGTC. Translation gives CASSLGDRGPSGANV. From start to end, the CDR3 is CASSLGDRGPSGANVLTF.

This clone was counted ten times or more. The sequenced CDR3 bases are TGTGCCAGCAGCCACCCGACTAGCGCGGCCGGGGAG. This encodes CASSHPTSAAGE. The entire CDR3 protein is CASSHPTSAAGELFF. This chain connects TRBV11-2 to TRBJ2-2; TRBD2 matches at 8 bases. The CDR3 goes on 3 residues after the read ends, and that part is filled in from the germline J gene. V trimming: 5 bases; J trimming: 6 bases; junction bases outside the gene matches: 8. Germline CDR1 and CDR2: SGHAT and FQNNGV. The CDR3 totals 15 residues.

This clone came up many times. The read terminates 3 residues ahead of where the CDR3 ends, so the germline J gene completes it. This sequence joins TRBV19 and TRBJ2-3, with 7 nucleotides matching TRBD2. The V gene's germline CDR1 is LNHDA and CDR2 SQIVND (reference sequence). The CDR3 totals 15 residues. Germline trimming cut 3 bases from V and 4 bases from J; bases unmatched to any gene: 7. The DNA read from the CDR3 is TGTGCCAGTAGTATGACGGGGGGTCTGGCAGATACG. Amino acids: CASSMTGGLADT. The entire CDR3 protein reads CASSMTGGLADTQYF.

There are many counts of this clone. Read data end 3 residues before the CDR3 end; the end is taken from the germline J gene. V and J are TRBV29-1 and TRBJ1-1; possibly TRBD1 for D (5 bases). This CDR3 is built from 13 residues. The V gene's germline CDR1 is SQVTM and CDR2 ANQGSEA. V was cut by 7 bases and J by 0 bases, with 12 bases left in between. The CDR3 DNA, read in part, is TGCAGCGGAATCAGGGTTATGAACACTGAA. Translating it yields CSGIRVMNTE. The whole CDR3 sequence is CSGIRVMNTEAFF.

This clone appeared many times. The CDR3 reads CASKLTEGWNEQFF. The CDR3 DNA, read in part, is TGTGCCAGTAAATTGACGGAGGGGTGGAATGAG. V gene TRBV19 combines with J gene TRBJ2-1, with D possibly TRBD2 on 6 matching bases. The read halts 3 residues ahead of the CDR3 end, with the missing end drawn from the germline J gene. The length of the CDR3 is 14 residues. V lost 7 bases, J lost 7 bases, and 17 bases lay in between. Germline-derived CDR1 and CDR2 are LNHDA and SQIVND (reference sequence).

Note on this clone: The CDR3 goes on 3 residues after the read ends, and that part is filled in from the germline J gene. The rearrangement uses TRBV7-9 and TRBJ2-1, with 10 bases that match TRBD2. The CDR3 is 15 residues long. Germline V CDR1 and CDR2: SEHNR, FQNEAQ (reference sequence). Trimming removed 4 bases from V and 9 bases from J; junction bases left unmatched: 9. The CDR3 spells CASSSQASGSGEQFF. The sequenced CDR3 bases are TGTGCCAGCAGCTCCCAAGCTAGCGGGAGCGGTGAG.

This clone was observed at least ten times. The read ends 3 residues early relative to the CDR3; the germline J gene fills the gap. This chain joins TRBV11-2 and TRBJ1-2; D might be TRBD1 (6 bases). CDR1 is SGHAT and CDR2 is FQNNGV in the germline V gene. V lost 0 bases and J 5 bases, leaving 13 bases between the germline ends. There are 15 residues in the CDR3. Partial CDR3 DNA: TGTGCCAGCAGCTTAGAAACAGGGCCAGGGTATGGC. It specifies CASSLETGPGYG. The whole CDR3 region reads CASSLETGPGYGYTF.

This clone was observed at least ten times. The read comes to an end 3 residues before the CDR3 does, leaving the germline J gene to fill in the end. The genes are TRBV19 and TRBJ1-1; tentative D call: TRBD1 (5 bases). Deletions cut 10 bases from V and 7 bases from J, with 13 bases between. CDR1 and CDR2 from the germline V gene are LNHDA and SQIVND (reference sequence). This CDR3 is 11 amino acids long. The CDR3 loop reads CAIMGRSEAFF. The sequenced part of the CDR3 DNA is TGTGCCATCATGGGGCGGAGTGAA.

This clone was seen many times. The CDR3 bases that were read are TGTGCCAGCAGCTTAGGACTAGCCAGCACAGATACG. Its protein product is CASSLGLASTDT. The whole CDR3 region reads CASSLGLASTDTQYF. The rearrangement joins TRBV7-3 to TRBJ2-3; 8 nucleotides match TRBD2. The observed sequence ends 3 residues before the CDR3 terminus, with the missing tail filled in from the germline J gene. The germline CDR1 and CDR2 sequences are SGHTA and FQGTGA. V shed 2 bases, J shed 0 bases, and the junction held 1 base outside the gene matches. The CDR3 runs to 15 residues.

This clone was counted many times. The CDR3 end falls 3 residues outside the read, so it is completed with the germline J gene. V and J are TRBV30 and TRBJ2-7; 8 positions agree with TRBD1. Germline trimming cut 5 bases from V and 5 bases from J; bases unmatched to any gene: 11. This CDR3 spans 14 amino acids. CDR1 and CDR2 from the germline V gene are GTSNPN and SVGIG (reference sequence). The CDR3 DNA, read in part, is TGTGCCTGGGGAGCCAGGGGGCGTCAGCACGAG. As protein: CAWGARGRQHE. From start to end, the CDR3 is CAWGARGRQHEQYF.

This clone was counted only a few times. The CDR3 extends 3 residues past the end of the read, so its final part is completed from the germline J gene. The chain is built from TRBV11-2 and TRBJ2-1; a weak D match, TRBD2 (5 bases). CDR1 and CDR2 (germline): SGHAT, FQNNGV. The CDR3 extends over 13 amino acids. V was pared by 4 bases and J by 4 bases, with 8 bases between. The CDR3 here is CASSSPGYNEQFF. CDR3 DNA, as far as it was read: TGTGCCAGCAGCTCTCCGGGGTACAATGAG.

This clone has just a few counts. The read falls 3 residues short of the CDR3 end, and the missing part is taken from the germline J gene. The chain joins TRBV19 to TRBJ2-1; 7 bases align to TRBD2. Unmatched junction bases numbered 13, after V lost 5 bases and J lost 3 bases. This CDR3 contains 17 residues. Germline lookup yields CDR1 LNHDA and CDR2 SQIVND (reference sequence). CDR3 bases read: TGTGCCAGTAGTCCGGGTGGCGGGAGTCGCGTCTACAATGAG. It is translated as CASSPGGGSRVYNE. The whole CDR3 is CASSPGGGSRVYNEQFF.

This clone was seen repeatedly, ten times or more. The read comes to an end 3 residues before the CDR3 does, leaving the germline J gene to fill in the end. The chain couples TRBV7-8 to TRBJ1-5; TRBD1 matches 9 bases. CDR3 length: 16 residues. V lost 4 bases and J lost 4; bases outside the gene matches: 8. Germline V gives CDR1 SGHVS, CDR2 FQNEAQ. This chain's CDR3 is CASSSRAGQGNQPQHF. The part of the CDR3 DNA that was read is TGTGCCAGCAGCTCCCGGGCGGGACAGGGTAATCAGCCC.

This clone was counted at least ten times. The DNA ends 3 residues before the CDR3 does, and the rest of the CDR3 is filled in from the germline J gene. This rearrangement joins TRBV20-1 to TRBJ1-4; no definite D call. Germline values: CDR1 DFQATT, CDR2 SNEGSKA (reference sequence). Trimming stripped 1 base from V and 8 bases from J, with 11 bases between. CDR3 length: 13 residues. This CDR3 is CSARVLTGEKLFF. Incomplete CDR3 DNA: TGCAGTGCTAGAGTGCTGACGGGGGAAAAA.

Of note for this clone: The CDR3 extends 3 residues past the end of the read, so its final part is completed from the germline J gene. The J gene is TRBJ2-2, the V gene TRBV11-3; 8 nucleotides match TRBD2. J gave up 1 base and V 3 bases, and 1 base lay outside the gene matches. The CDR3 is 15 amino acids. Germline V gene lookup returns CDR1 SGHNT and CDR2 YENEEA. The CDR3 bases that were read are TGTGCCAGCAGCTTGGGACTAGGGAACACCGGGGAG. Protein product: CASSLGLGNTGE. The whole CDR3 is CASSLGLGNTGELFF.

This clone was seen a handful of times. The read ends 3 residues early relative to the CDR3; the germline J gene fills the gap. The J gene is TRBJ2-1, the V gene TRBV19; the D gene is possibly TRBD1 (6 bases). This CDR3 has 15 residues. Trimming cost V 7 bases and J 3 bases, with 16 bases left between them. Germline CDR1 is LNHDA and CDR2 is SQIVND (reference sequence). The CDR3 reads CASNYGGRGYNEQFF. Partial CDR3 DNA: TGTGCCAGTAACTATGGGGGCAGGGGCTACAATGAG.

In this sample, this clone turned up many times. From the germline J gene comes the end of the CDR3, since the read stops 3 residues before it. The V and J genes are TRBV6-2 or TRBV6-3 and TRBJ2-5; TRBD2 matches at 8 bases. This CDR3 has 17 amino acids. The V gene's germline CDR1 is MNHEY and CDR2 SVGEGT. V lost 5 bases to trimming and J lost 2 bases; unmatched junction nucleotides: 13. The sequenced CDR3 bases are TGTGCCAGCAGTAGACACACTAGCGGTGGGAGACAAGAGACC. Residues: CASSRHTSGGRQET. The whole CDR3 sequence is CASSRHTSGGRQETQYF.

This clone has more than one count but fewer than ten. Coverage ceases 3 residues before the CDR3 finishes, and the germline J gene fills in the end. The chain uses TRBV6-1 and TRBJ1-5; D not resolved. The V and J ends lost 1 base and 0 bases respectively, with 7 bases between them. From germline, CDR1 is MNHNS and CDR2 SASEGT. The CDR3 loop spans 15 amino acids. The CDR3 DNA, read in part, is TGTGCCAGCAGTGAAGTACATTATAGCAATCAGCCC. Its protein is CASSEVHYSNQP. The CDR3, in full, reads CASSEVHYSNQPQHF.

This clone was found many times. Coverage ceases 3 residues before the CDR3 finishes, and the germline J gene fills in the end. The chain combines TRBV20-1 with TRBJ2-7, with D perhaps TRBD1 (6 bases). CDR3 size: 20 residues. Trimming cost V 6 bases and J 0 bases, with 33 bases left between them. Germline values: CDR1 DFQATT, CDR2 SNEGSKA (reference sequence). The CDR3 sequence is CSAPVALGVTGKTVSYEQYF. Incomplete CDR3 DNA: TGCAGTGCCCCGGTGGCGCTAGGCGTCACAGGGAAAACCGTCTCCTACGAG.

Regarding this clone: The read gets to within 3 residues of the CDR3 end, and the germline J gene fills in the rest. This chain links TRBV2 with TRBJ1-2; no firm D call. The CDR3 is 13 amino acids. The germline CDR1 and CDR2 sequences are SNHLY and FYNNEI. V lost 2 bases and J 2 bases, leaving 6 bases between the germline ends. Partial CDR3 DNA: TGTGCCAGCAGTGAATCGTCGAACTATGGC. Translation: CASSESSNYG. The CDR3 reads in full as CASSESSNYGYTF.

This clone rates as medium-sized. The CDR3 end is not reached by the read, which stops 3 residues before it; the germline J gene fills it in. The chain recombines TRBV18 with TRBJ1-1; no clear D. Germline V gives CDR1 KGHSH, CDR2 LQKENI. The CDR3 covers 14 residues. Trimming left V 4 bases short and J 3 bases short, with 12 bases between. Here the CDR3 reads CASSLAGSYTEAFF. The sequenced part of the CDR3 DNA is TGTGCCAGCTCACTAGCTGGGTCCTACACTGAA.

This clone was found many times. Read data end 3 residues before the CDR3 end; the end is taken from the germline J gene. In the same sample, other DNA sequences code for this CDR3. The gene calls are TRBV7-9 and TRBJ2-2; D remains unclear. CDR3 size: 15 residues. Trimming cost V 4 bases and J 3 bases, with 12 bases left between them. Germline assignment: CDR1 SEHNR and CDR2 FQNEAQ (reference sequence). CDR3 residues: CASSSEGGYTGELFF. The CDR3 bases that were read are TGTGCCAGCAGCTCAGAAGGTGGTTACACCGGGGAG.

The table lists this clone with many counts. The sequenced fragment ends 3 residues before the CDR3 boundary, so the rest is inferred from the germline J gene. The J gene is TRBJ2-2, the V gene TRBV6-2 or TRBV6-3; 7 nucleotides agree with TRBD1. CDR1 is MNHEY and CDR2 is SVGEGT in the germline V gene. The CDR3 is 15 amino acids. J lost 6 bases, V lost 6 bases, and 10 bases had no gene match. The DNA read from the CDR3 is TGTGCCAGCAGGAAGACAGGGAAGGTCCCCGGGGAG. Protein sequence: CASRKTGKVPGE. The full CDR3 sequence reads CASRKTGKVPGELFF.

This clone occurred many times. The read is 3 residues too short to cover the CDR3 end, so that end is filled in from the germline J gene. The J gene is TRBJ2-1, the V gene TRBV20-1; D possibly corresponds to TRBD1 (5 bases). CDR1 and CDR2 (germline): DFQATT, SNEGSKA (reference sequence). The length of the CDR3 is 14 residues. V was cut by 2 bases and J by 0 bases, with 8 bases left in between. CDR3 DNA, as far as it was read: TGCAGTGCTAGACAGGGCAACTCCTACAATGAG. Encoded protein: CSARQGNSYNE. The whole CDR3 sequence is CSARQGNSYNEQFF.

This clone was detected ten times or more. The read terminates 3 residues before the CDR3 end, so the remaining end is supplied by the germline J gene. The V gene is TRBV4-2, the J gene TRBJ2-3, with 11 bases aligning to TRBD2. The CDR3 consists of 17 residues. Germline CDR1 is LGHNA and CDR2 is YNFKEQ. After removal of 2 bases from V and 5 bases from J, the junction contained 9 bases not matched to a gene. The sequenced CDR3 bases are TGTGCCAGCAGCCAAAAAACTAGCGGGAGCACGGGAGATACG. Amino acid sequence: CASSQKTSGSTGDT. The CDR3, in full, reads CASSQKTSGSTGDTQYF.

This clone was found many times. CDR3 DNA (partial): TGTGCCAGCTCACCTGGCCAGGGGGCGCGAGAGACC. Protein product: CASSPGQGARET. The entire CDR3 reads CASSPGQGARETQYF. The V call is TRBV18, the J call TRBJ2-5; 8 nucleotides match TRBD1. The CDR3 extends 3 residues past the end of the read, so its final part is completed from the germline J gene. This CDR3 is built from 15 residues. Germline V CDR1 and CDR2: KGHSH, LQKENI. The V gene end was trimmed by 3 bases and the J gene end by 4 bases; junction bases not matched to a gene: 7. Full variable domain (remainder filled in from reference TRBV18 and TRBJ2-5): NAGVMQNPRHLVRRRGQEARLRCSPMKGHSHVYWYRQLPEEGLKFMVYLQKENIIDESGMPKERFSAEFPKEGPSILRIQQVVRGDSAAYFCASSPGQGARETQYFGPGTRLLVL.